These T cell receptor beta chains were read from a single sample in a study of T cell repertoires in cytomegalovirus infection. MiXCR, applied by TCRdb to the reads, yields one record per CDR3 protein. The table has 120,000 to 150,000 distinct CDR3 sequences, about 6.5% seen once. The sequenced sample consisted of PBMCs. The source of these receptors is a human donor in good health (CMV status not recorded). Some clones in this sample may be carry-over from other donors' samples. Both conserved end residues are part of each CDR3. Each record gives: J gene, D gene, V gene, clone size, CDR3 DNA, CDR3 protein. The D gene is left open where the match is weak. Not all rows give a size; the values are once, few, many and, for expanded clones, a class.

J gene: TRBJ2-7
D gene: -
V gene: TRBV7-3
clone size: many
CDR3 DNA: TGTGCCAGCAGCGATCTTCTTGAGCAGTACTTC
CDR3 protein: CASSDLLEQYF

J gene: TRBJ1-2
D gene: -
V gene: TRBV7-2
clone size: many
CDR3 DNA: TGTGCCAGCAGCCACGGGCAGGGGGGCTACACCTTC
CDR3 protein: CASSHGQGGYTF

J gene: TRBJ2-7
D gene: -
V gene: TRBV4-1
clone size: -
CDR3 DNA: TGCGCCAGCAGCCAAGTAAGGTCCTACGAGCAGTACTTC
CDR3 protein: CASSQVRSYEQYF

J gene: TRBJ1-1
D gene: TRBD1
V gene: TRBV5-8
clone size: many
CDR3 DNA: TGTGCCAGCAGCTTGTCCGGTAGACAGGGGGCTTTCTTT
CDR3 protein: CASSLSGRQGAFF

J gene: TRBJ2-1
D gene: -
V gene: TRBV10-3
clone size: few
CDR3 DNA: TGTGCCATCAGTGAGGGGACCTACAATGAGCAGTTCTTC
CDR3 protein: CAISEGTYNEQFF

J gene: TRBJ1-2
D gene: -
V gene: TRBV7-2
clone size: many
CDR3 DNA: TGTGCCAGCAGCTCCCCCGGGACACCCTATGGCTACACCTTC
CDR3 protein: CASSSPGTPYGYTF

J gene: TRBJ2-5
D gene: -
V gene: TRBV7-9
clone size: many
CDR3 DNA: TGTGCCAGCTCCCTTTCCGGGAACACCCAGTACTTC
CDR3 protein: CASSLSGNTQYF

J gene: TRBJ1-1
D gene: -
V gene: TRBV28
clone size: many
CDR3 DNA: TGTGCCAGCAGTTTAACCCTAAAGGGGATCACTGAAGCTTTCTTT
CDR3 protein: CASSLTLKGITEAFF

J gene: TRBJ1-1
D gene: -
V gene: TRBV4-1
clone size: many
CDR3 DNA: TGCGCCAGCAGCCAAGGGCCCAGAGCCAGCACTGAAGCTTTCTTT
CDR3 protein: CASSQGPRASTEAFF

J gene: TRBJ2-1
D gene: TRBD2
V gene: TRBV5-1
clone size: few
CDR3 DNA: TGCGCCAGCAGCCTGACTAGCGGGGGGGAGGGAAGTAATGAGCAGTTCTTC
CDR3 protein: CASSLTSGGEGSNEQFF

J gene: TRBJ1-5
D gene: -
V gene: TRBV20-1
clone size: few
CDR3 DNA: TGCAGTGCCCGGCGGGTGGGTGGGGGATATAGCAATCAGCCCCAGCATTTT
CDR3 protein: CSARRVGGGYSNQPQHF

J gene: TRBJ2-7
D gene: TRBD2
V gene: TRBV5-1
clone size: many
CDR3 DNA: TGCGCCAGCAGCTTGACTAGCGCTCCATACTACGAGCAGTACTTC
CDR3 protein: CASSLTSAPYYEQYF

J gene: TRBJ2-1
D gene: -
V gene: TRBV19
clone size: -
CDR3 DNA: TGTGCCAGTAGTATAGATCTCCTGGGCAGGGGCGATGAGCAGTTCTTC
CDR3 protein: CASSIDLLGRGDEQFF

J gene: TRBJ1-5
D gene: TRBD1
V gene: TRBV18
clone size: -
CDR3 DNA: TGTGCCAGCTCACCCTCAACAGGGGGTTCAGGTCAGCCCCAGCATTTT
CDR3 protein: CASSPSTGGSGQPQHF

J gene: TRBJ2-7
D gene: -
V gene: TRBV2
clone size: -
CDR3 DNA: TGTGCCAGCAGTGAAGGGGAGCGGCTAGTGGTTCACGAGCAGTACTTC
CDR3 protein: CASSEGERLVVHEQYF

J gene: TRBJ1-5
D gene: -
V gene: TRBV12-5
clone size: many
CDR3 DNA: TGTGCTAGTGGTTTGGGGGGGGTTCAGCCCCAGCATTTT
CDR3 protein: CASGLGGVQPQHF

J gene: TRBJ1-2
D gene: -
V gene: TRBV20-1
clone size: few
CDR3 DNA: TGCAGTGCTCAACCGGGACACAACTATGGCTACACCTTC
CDR3 protein: CSAQPGHNYGYTF

J gene: TRBJ2-1
D gene: TRBD2
V gene: TRBV7-6
clone size: many
CDR3 DNA: TGTGCCAGCAGCTTAGGAGGGACTAGCGGGGTTATTGAGCAGTTCTTC
CDR3 protein: CASSLGGTSGVIEQFF

J gene: TRBJ1-2
D gene: -
V gene: TRBV7-9
clone size: few
CDR3 DNA: TGTGCCAGCAGCTTAGACGGTTTCTATGGCTACACCTTC
CDR3 protein: CASSLDGFYGYTF

J gene: TRBJ2-2
D gene: TRBD2
V gene: TRBV7-3
clone size: -
CDR3 DNA: TGTGCCAGCAGCTTCTTTACGACTAGCGGGGTGAACACCGGGGAGCTGTTTTTT
CDR3 protein: CASSFFTTSGVNTGELFF

J gene: TRBJ1-1
D gene: -
V gene: TRBV7-2
clone size: many
CDR3 DNA: TGTGCCAGCAGCCCATTCCCCGGGGTGAGGACTGAAGCTTTCTTT
CDR3 protein: CASSPFPGVRTEAFF

J gene: TRBJ2-7
D gene: TRBD1
V gene: TRBV7-9
clone size: many
CDR3 DNA: TGTGCCAGCAGCGGATATAGGGACAGGGAGACCTACGAGCAGTACTTC
CDR3 protein: CASSGYRDRETYEQYF

J gene: TRBJ1-2
D gene: -
V gene: TRBV7-2
clone size: medium-sized
CDR3 DNA: TGTGCCAGCAGCTTAGTCGGCGGCAACTATGGCTACACCTTC
CDR3 protein: CASSLVGGNYGYTF

J gene: TRBJ1-1
D gene: -
V gene: TRBV29-1
clone size: few
CDR3 DNA: TGCAGCGTTGAAGATCGGAGGGGGTTGGGCACTGAAGCTTTCTTT
CDR3 protein: CSVEDRRGLGTEAFF

J gene: TRBJ2-7
D gene: TRBD1
V gene: TRBV6-5
clone size: -
CDR3 DNA: TGTGCCAGCAGTTACAGGGGGCAAGGGGGCTACGAGCAGTACTTC
CDR3 protein: CASSYRGQGGYEQYF

J gene: TRBJ2-1
D gene: TRBD1
V gene: TRBV2
clone size: many
CDR3 DNA: TGTGCCAGCCAAGGACAGGGGGCGCGCAATGAGCAGTTCTTC
CDR3 protein: CASQGQGARNEQFF

J gene: TRBJ1-6
D gene: -
V gene: TRBV7-2
clone size: many
CDR3 DNA: TGTGCCAGCAGCTTATACGGGACTACGGACATTTCACCCCTCCACTTT
CDR3 protein: CASSLYGTTDISPLHF

J gene: TRBJ2-7
D gene: -
V gene: TRBV7-6
clone size: many
CDR3 DNA: TGTGCCAGCAGCGCCCCCGGACAGGAGCAGTACTTC
CDR3 protein: CASSAPGQEQYF

J gene: TRBJ1-6
D gene: TRBD1
V gene: TRBV7-2
clone size: many
CDR3 DNA: TGTGCCAGCAGCGTGGTTCCGGGGACAGAAAATTCACCCCTCCACTTT
CDR3 protein: CASSVVPGTENSPLHF

J gene: TRBJ2-1
D gene: -
V gene: TRBV7-2
clone size: many
CDR3 DNA: TGTGCCAGCAGTTCTCCTCCACGAATAGTGCAGTTCTTC
CDR3 protein: CASSSPPRIVQFF

J gene: TRBJ1-3
D gene: -
V gene: TRBV6-2/TRBV6-3
clone size: many
CDR3 DNA: TGTGCCAGCAGCATCCGGGAGAACTCTGGAAACACCATATATTTT
CDR3 protein: CASSIRENSGNTIYF

J gene: TRBJ2-3
D gene: TRBD2
V gene: TRBV7-8
clone size: many
CDR3 DNA: TGTGCCAGCAGCTTAACGCGGGGGGCGGCAGATACGCAGTATTTT
CDR3 protein: CASSLTRGAADTQYF

J gene: TRBJ1-3
D gene: -
V gene: TRBV7-3
clone size: many
CDR3 DNA: TGTGCCAGCAGCTTGTCACAGGAAAACACCATATATTTT
CDR3 protein: CASSLSQENTIYF

J gene: TRBJ2-5
D gene: -
V gene: TRBV20-1
clone size: few
CDR3 DNA: TGCAGTGGAGAACGGGGTCGGAGAGAGACCCAGTACTTC
CDR3 protein: CSGERGRRETQYF

J gene: TRBJ1-2
D gene: -
V gene: TRBV7-9
clone size: many
CDR3 DNA: TGTGCCAGCAGCTTCGGACGGGACGTTTATGGCTACACCTTC
CDR3 protein: CASSFGRDVYGYTF

J gene: TRBJ1-5
D gene: -
V gene: TRBV29-1
clone size: many
CDR3 DNA: TGCAGCGGTTCGGGACGGAATAGCGTGAGCAATCAGCCCCAGCATTTT
CDR3 protein: CSGSGRNSVSNQPQHF

J gene: TRBJ2-1
D gene: TRBD2
V gene: TRBV6-2/TRBV6-3
clone size: few
CDR3 DNA: TGTGCCAGCAGCTCCGCCGGGGGGAACCACAATGAGCAGTTCTTC
CDR3 protein: CASSSAGGNHNEQFF

J gene: TRBJ2-3
D gene: -
V gene: TRBV7-2
clone size: many
CDR3 DNA: TGTGCCAGCAGCTTAGGGCCAGCCCGAGATACGCAGTATTTT
CDR3 protein: CASSLGPARDTQYF

J gene: TRBJ2-3
D gene: -
V gene: TRBV29-1
clone size: few
CDR3 DNA: TGCAGCGTTGAAGGGGGTACTCATACGCAGTATTTT
CDR3 protein: CSVEGGTHTQYF

J gene: TRBJ1-1
D gene: -
V gene: TRBV12-3/TRBV12-4
clone size: many
CDR3 DNA: TGTGCCAGCAGTTTACCGTACCACTGGAACACTGAAGCTTTCTTT
CDR3 protein: CASSLPYHWNTEAFF

J gene: TRBJ2-3
D gene: -
V gene: TRBV18
clone size: -
CDR3 DNA: TGTGCCAGCTCACCACCCACGGGGTTGTGGGCAGATACGCAGTATTTT
CDR3 protein: CASSPPTGLWADTQYF

J gene: TRBJ1-2
D gene: -
V gene: TRBV28
clone size: few
CDR3 DNA: TGTGCCAGCAGTTTAGGGAGCGACTATGGCTACACCTTC
CDR3 protein: CASSLGSDYGYTF

J gene: TRBJ2-7
D gene: -
V gene: TRBV7-8
clone size: many
CDR3 DNA: TGTGCCAGCAGCTTAACCCGGCAGAACAGCGAGCAGTACTTC
CDR3 protein: CASSLTRQNSEQYF

J gene: TRBJ2-1
D gene: -
V gene: TRBV6-2/TRBV6-3
clone size: many
CDR3 DNA: TGTGCCAGCAGTTTACTAGCTCTCCCCCAAGGGCAGTTCTTC
CDR3 protein: CASSLLALPQGQFF

J gene: TRBJ2-7
D gene: -
V gene: TRBV20-1
clone size: few
CDR3 DNA: TGCAGTGCCGACAGGGGTTCAAGCGGGGAGACCTACGAGCAGTACTTC
CDR3 protein: CSADRGSSGETYEQYF

J gene: TRBJ2-7
D gene: -
V gene: TRBV12-3/TRBV12-4
clone size: many
CDR3 DNA: TGTGCCAGCAGTTTGAGGAGACCGGGCGAGCAGTACTTC
CDR3 protein: CASSLRRPGEQYF